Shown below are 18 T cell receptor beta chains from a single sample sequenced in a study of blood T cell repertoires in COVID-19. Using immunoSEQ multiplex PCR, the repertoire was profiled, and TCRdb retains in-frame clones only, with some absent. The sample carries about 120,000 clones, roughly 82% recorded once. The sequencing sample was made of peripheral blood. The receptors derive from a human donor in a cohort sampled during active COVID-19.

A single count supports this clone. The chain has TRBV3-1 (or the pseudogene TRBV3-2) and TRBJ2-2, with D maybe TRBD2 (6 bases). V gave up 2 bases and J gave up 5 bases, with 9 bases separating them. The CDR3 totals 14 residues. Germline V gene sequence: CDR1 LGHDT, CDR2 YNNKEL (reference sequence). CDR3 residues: CASSQSSATGELFF. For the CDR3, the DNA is TGTGCCAGCAGCCAATCTAGCGCTACCGGGGAGCTGTTTTTT.

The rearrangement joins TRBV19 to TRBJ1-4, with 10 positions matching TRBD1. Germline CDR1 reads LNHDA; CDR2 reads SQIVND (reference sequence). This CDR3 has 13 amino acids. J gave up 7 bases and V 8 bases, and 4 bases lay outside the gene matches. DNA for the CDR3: TGTGCCAGTTGTGGGACAGGGGTTGAAAAACTGTTTTTT. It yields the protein CASCGTGVEKLFF.

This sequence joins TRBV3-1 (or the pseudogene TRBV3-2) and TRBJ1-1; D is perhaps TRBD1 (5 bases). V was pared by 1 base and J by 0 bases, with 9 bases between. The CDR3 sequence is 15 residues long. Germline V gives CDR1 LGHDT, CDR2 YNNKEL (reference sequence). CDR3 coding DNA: TGTGCCAGCAGCCAAGGGAGACAGCTGAACACTGAAGCTTTCTTT. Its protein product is CASSQGRQLNTEAFF.

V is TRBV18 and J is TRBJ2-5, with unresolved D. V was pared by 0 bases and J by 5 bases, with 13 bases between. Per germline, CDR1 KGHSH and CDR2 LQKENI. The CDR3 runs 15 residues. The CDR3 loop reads CASSPPTRSRETQYF. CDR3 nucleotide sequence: TGTGCCAGCTCACCACCTACCCGCTCCCGGGAGACCCAGTACTTC.

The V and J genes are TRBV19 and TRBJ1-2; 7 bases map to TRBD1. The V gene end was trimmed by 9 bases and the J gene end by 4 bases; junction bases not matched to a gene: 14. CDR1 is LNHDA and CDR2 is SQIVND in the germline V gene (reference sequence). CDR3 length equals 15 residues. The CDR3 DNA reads TGTGCCAGCCTCCCACGGCAAGGGGGCGGCTATGGCTACACCTTC. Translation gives CASLPRQGGGYGYTF.

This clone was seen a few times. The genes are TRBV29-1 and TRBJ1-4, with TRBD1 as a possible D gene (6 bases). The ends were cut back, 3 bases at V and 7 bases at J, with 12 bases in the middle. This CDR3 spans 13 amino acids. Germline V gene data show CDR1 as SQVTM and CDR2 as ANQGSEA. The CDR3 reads CSVDLGAGEKLFF. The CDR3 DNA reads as TGCAGCGTTGACCTGGGGGCGGGTGAAAAACTGTTTTTT.

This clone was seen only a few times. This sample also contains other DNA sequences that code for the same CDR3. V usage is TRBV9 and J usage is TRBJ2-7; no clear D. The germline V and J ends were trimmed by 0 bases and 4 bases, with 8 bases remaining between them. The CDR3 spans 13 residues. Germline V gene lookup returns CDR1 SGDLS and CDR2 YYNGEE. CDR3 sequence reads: CASSVAPGYEQYF. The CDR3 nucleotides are TGTGCCAGCAGCGTAGCCCCAGGATACGAGCAGTACTTC.

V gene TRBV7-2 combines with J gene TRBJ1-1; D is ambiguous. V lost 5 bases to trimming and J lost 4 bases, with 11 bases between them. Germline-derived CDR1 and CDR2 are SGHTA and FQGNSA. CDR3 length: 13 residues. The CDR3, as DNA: TGTGCCAGCAGCGCTCAGTGGAGCACTGAAGCTTTCTTT. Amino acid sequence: CASSAQWSTEAFF.

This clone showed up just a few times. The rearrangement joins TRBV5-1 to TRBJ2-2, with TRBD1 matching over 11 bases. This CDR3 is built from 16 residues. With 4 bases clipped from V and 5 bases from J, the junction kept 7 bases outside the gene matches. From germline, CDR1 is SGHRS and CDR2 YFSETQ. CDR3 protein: CASSPGTGGFTGELFF. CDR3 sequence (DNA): TGCGCCAGCAGCCCCGGGACAGGGGGGTTTACCGGGGAGCTGTTTTTT.

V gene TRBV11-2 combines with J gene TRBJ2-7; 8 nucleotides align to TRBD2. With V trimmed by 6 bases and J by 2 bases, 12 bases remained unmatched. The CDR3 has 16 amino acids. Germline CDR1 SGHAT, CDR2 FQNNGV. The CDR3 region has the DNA TGTGCCAGCAGTTCGGGCGGGCGGGGGGCCGCCTACGAGCAGTACTTC. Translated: CASSSGGRGAAYEQYF.

The CDR3, as DNA: TGTGCCAGCTCACATATACAGGGGGCGAACTATGGCTACACCTTC. As protein: CASSHIQGANYGYTF. The chain is built from TRBV18 and TRBJ1-2; 9 nucleotides align to TRBD1. The CDR3 loop spans 15 amino acids. The ends lost 4 bases at V and 2 bases at J; junction bases unmatched: 5. Germline CDR1 KGHSH, CDR2 LQKENI.

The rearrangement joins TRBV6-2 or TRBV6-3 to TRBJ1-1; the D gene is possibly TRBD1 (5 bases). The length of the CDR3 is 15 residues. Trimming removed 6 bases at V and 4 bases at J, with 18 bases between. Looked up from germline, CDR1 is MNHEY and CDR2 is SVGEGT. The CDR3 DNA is TGTGCCAGCAGCCAGGCGGGGGAGAAGAGCACTGAAGCTTTCTTT. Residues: CASSQAGEKSTEAFF.

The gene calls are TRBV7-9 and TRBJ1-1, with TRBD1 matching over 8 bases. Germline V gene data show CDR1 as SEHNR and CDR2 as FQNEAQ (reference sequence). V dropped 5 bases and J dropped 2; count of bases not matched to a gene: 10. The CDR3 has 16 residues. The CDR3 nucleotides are TGTGCCAGCAGCCCCCGACAGGGGCAGGCTAACACTGAAGCTTTCTTT. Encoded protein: CASSPRQGQANTEAFF.

CDR3 sequence reads: CASNERAAYEQYF. DNA for the CDR3: TGTGCCAGTAATGAGAGGGCAGCCTACGAGCAGTACTTC. This chain connects TRBV6-5 to TRBJ2-7; D possibly corresponds to TRBD2 (5 bases). Germline loops: CDR1 MNHEY, CDR2 SVGAGI. The CDR3 spans 13 residues. Trimming took 9 bases from V and 2 from J, leaving 14 bases between them.

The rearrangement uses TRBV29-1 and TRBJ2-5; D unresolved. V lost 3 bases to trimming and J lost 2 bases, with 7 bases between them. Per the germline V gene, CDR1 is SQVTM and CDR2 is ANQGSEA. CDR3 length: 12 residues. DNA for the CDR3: TGCAGCGTTGATTCCCAACAAGAGACCCAGTACTTC. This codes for CSVDSQQETQYF.

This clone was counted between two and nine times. CDR3 residues: CASSPKRGDSYNEQFF. CDR3 bases: TGTGCCAGCAGTCCCAAGCGGGGGGATTCCTACAATGAGCAGTTCTTC. V and J are TRBV5-4 and TRBJ2-1, with TRBD2 identical over 9 bases. The CDR3 runs to 16 residues. J lost 1 base, V lost 5 bases, and 7 bases had no gene match. Germline V gene sequence: CDR1 SGHNT, CDR2 YYREEE (reference sequence).

CDR3 loop: CASSQGGLAGSYEQYF. In DNA form, the CDR3 reads TGTGCCAGCAGCCAAGGGGGACTAGCGGGCTCCTACGAGCAGTACTTC. The chain recombines TRBV3-1 (or the pseudogene TRBV3-2) with TRBJ2-7; 12 positions agree with TRBD2. V lost 1 base to trimming and J lost 0 bases; unmatched junction nucleotides: 1. Germline CDR1 LGHDT, CDR2 YNNKEL (reference sequence). The CDR3 contains 16 residues.

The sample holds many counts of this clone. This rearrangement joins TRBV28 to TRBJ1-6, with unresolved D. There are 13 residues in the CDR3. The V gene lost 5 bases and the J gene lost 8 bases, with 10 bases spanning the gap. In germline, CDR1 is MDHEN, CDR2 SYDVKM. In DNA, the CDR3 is TGTGCCAGCAGTCCTGGTCGGGATTCACCCCTCCACTTT. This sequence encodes CASSPGRDSPLHF.